The 20 T cell receptor beta chains given below trace back to one sample, sequenced in a study of blood T cell repertoires in COVID-19. Sequenced by immunoSEQ multiplex PCR; TCRdb stores in-frame clones only, minus some. The data show 150,000 to 200,000 clones, 80% to 85% seen once. The sequencing sample was made of peripheral blood. These receptors originate from a human donor with acute or convalescent COVID-19. The donor label of this sample is uncertain.

The rearrangement joins TRBV10-3 to TRBJ2-3, with 9 bases lining up with TRBD1. V trimming: 2 bases; J trimming: 1 base; junction bases outside the gene matches: 1. The CDR3 loop spans 15 amino acids. Per germline, CDR1 ENHRY and CDR2 SYGVKD. CDR3 bases: TGTGCCATCAGTGAGACAGGGGGCGGCACAGATACGCAGTATTTT. Translated, it gives CAISETGGGTDTQYF.

This clone was observed a few times. The chain is built from TRBV7-9 and TRBJ2-7; TRBD2 might be the D (5 bases). V dropped 7 bases and J dropped 7 bases, with 17 bases sitting between them. CDR1 is SEHNR and CDR2 is FQNEAQ in the germline V gene (reference sequence). The CDR3 spans 13 residues. CDR3 in amino acids: CASIGRGSSEQYF. In DNA form, the CDR3 reads TGTGCCAGCATCGGCAGAGGGTCCTCAGAGCAGTACTTC.

The chain recombines TRBV30 with TRBJ2-1, with 7 nucleotides matching TRBD2. The CDR3 contains 15 residues. V dropped 4 bases and J dropped 7; count of bases not matched to a gene: 13. CDR1 and CDR2 (germline): GTSNPN, SVGIG (reference sequence). The DNA for the CDR3 is TGTGCCTGGAAGGAAGGCGGGAGTGATAGGAATGAGCAGTTCTTC. Encoded protein: CAWKEGGSDRNEQFF.

The J gene is TRBJ2-1, the V gene TRBV5-1, with 9 bases matching TRBD1. The length of the CDR3 is 17 residues. V was clipped by 0 bases and J by 7 bases; unmatched bases: 11. Germline-derived CDR1 and CDR2 are SGHRS and YFSETQ. This CDR3 reads CASSLATGGWVLNEQFF. The CDR3 DNA follows: TGCGCCAGCAGCTTGGCGACAGGGGGGTGGGTTTTGAATGAGCAGTTCTTC.

This clone was found a few times. This chain joins TRBV4-1 and TRBJ1-2, with no clear D. Trimming took off 3 bases at V and 8 bases at J, with 16 bases between the two ends. There are 14 residues in the CDR3. The germline V gene encodes CDR1 MGHRA and CDR2 YSYEKL. The CDR3 reads CASSQTTLGGGYTF. CDR3 DNA: TGCGCCAGCAGCCAGACGACCCTGGGAGGGGGCTACACCTTC.

The chain joins TRBV9 to TRBJ1-2, with TRBD1 matching 9 bases. CDR3 length: 15 amino acids. Losses at the gene ends were 4 bases for V and 6 bases for J; bases not matched to a gene: 10. Germline lookup yields CDR1 SGDLS and CDR2 YYNGEE. The CDR3 sequence is CASSLHRGQGDGYTF. Written as DNA, the CDR3 is TGTGCCAGCAGCTTACACAGGGGGCAAGGGGATGGCTACACCTTC.

The genes are TRBV25-1 and TRBJ2-3, with D unclear. CDR3 size: 13 residues. The germline gives CDR1 MGHDK, CDR2 SYGVNS. Between the trimmed V and J ends, which lost 2 bases and 5 bases, there was a span of 8 bases. CDR3 nucleotide sequence: TGTGCCAGCAGTGAAGGAGCCCTAGATACGCAGTATTTT. This sequence encodes CASSEGALDTQYF.

The genes are TRBV3-1 (or the pseudogene TRBV3-2) and TRBJ1-5; D is unresolved. Trimming pared 1 base from V and 6 bases from J, leaving 10 bases between. The CDR3 sequence is 14 residues long. Germline V gives CDR1 LGHDT, CDR2 YNNKEL (reference sequence). The chain's CDR3 is CASSQGQAPQPQHF. CDR3 nucleotide sequence: TGTGCCAGCAGCCAAGGTCAGGCGCCTCAGCCCCAGCATTTT.

This clone showed up just once. The CDR3 region has the DNA TGCGCCAGCAGCCCCACCTCGGCCGGGCCCAGGGATCGGACCCAGTACTTC. It yields the protein CASSPTSAGPRDRTQYF. The gene calls are TRBV5-1 and TRBJ2-5, with D perhaps matching TRBD1 (5 bases). This CDR3 spans 17 amino acids. CDR1 and CDR2 (germline): SGHRS, YFSETQ. V was clipped by 4 bases and J by 7 bases, with 26 bases between them.

The chain carries TRBV9 and TRBJ2-7, with 16 bases lining up with TRBD2. This CDR3 has 17 amino acids. Germline values: CDR1 SGDLS, CDR2 YYNGEE. After removal of 4 bases from V and 6 bases from J, the junction contained 10 bases not matched to a gene. CDR3: CASSSGLAGGSVSEQYF. CDR3 sequence (DNA): TGTGCCAGCAGCTCGGGACTAGCGGGAGGGAGCGTAAGCGAGCAGTACTTC.

The V call is TRBV3-1 (or the pseudogene TRBV3-2), the J call TRBJ1-2; 7 bases align to TRBD1. Trimming removed 3 bases from V and 4 bases from J; junction bases left unmatched: 5. The germline V gene has CDR1 LGHDT and CDR2 YNNKEL (reference sequence). The CDR3 consists of 14 residues. The CDR3 is CASSHGGGIYGYTF. CDR3 coding DNA: TGTGCCAGCAGCCACGGAGGGGGCATCTATGGCTACACCTTC.

This chain joins TRBV6-1 and TRBJ1-1; tentatively, D is TRBD1 (5 bases). Per the germline V gene, CDR1 is MNHNS and CDR2 is SASEGT. This CDR3 has 14 residues. V lost 0 bases, J lost 10 bases, and 15 bases lay in between. CDR3 residues: CASSEAGRGVIAFF. CDR3 in DNA: TGTGCCAGCAGTGAAGCGGGACGGGGGGTGATAGCTTTCTTT.

This clone showed up just once. The chain recombines TRBV11-1 with TRBJ1-1, with D perhaps matching TRBD1 (5 bases). Trimming shortened V by 1 base and J by 5 bases, and 17 bases separated the two germline ends. CDR3 length: 16 residues. Germline CDR1 SGHAT, CDR2 FQDESV (reference sequence). Written as DNA, the CDR3 is TGTGCCAGCAGCTTAGACTGGGGGGACTTCGAGACTGAAGCTTTCTTT. This codes for CASSLDWGDFETEAFF.

In its sample, this clone was seen a few times. The genes are TRBV7-2 and TRBJ2-5, with 8 positions matching TRBD1. After removal of 0 bases from V and 6 bases from J, the junction contained 9 bases not matched to a gene. The germline CDR1 and CDR2 sequences are SGHTA and FQGNSA. This CDR3 region has 16 residues. In nucleotides, the CDR3 is TGTGCCAGCAGCTTAGCGGAAGGACAGGGTTGGAAGACCCAGTACTTC. Amino acids: CASSLAEGQGWKTQYF.

The chain joins TRBV2 to TRBJ2-1; 10 positions match TRBD2. This CDR3 contains 14 residues. V dropped 5 bases and J dropped 3; count of bases not matched to a gene: 1. CDR1 and CDR2 (germline): SNHLY, FYNNEI. The CDR3 loop is CASSRTSGYNEQFF. The CDR3 DNA sequence: TGTGCCAGCAGTAGGACTAGCGGCTACAATGAGCAGTTCTTC.

V usage is TRBV28 and J usage is TRBJ1-2; 8 nucleotides agree with TRBD1. The CDR3 has 12 amino acids. Looked up from germline, CDR1 is MDHEN and CDR2 is SYDVKM. J lost 8 bases, V lost 6 bases, and 5 bases had no gene match. As DNA, the CDR3 is TGTGCCAGCAGCCCAAGGGACAGGGGCTACACCTTC. This codes for CASSPRDRGYTF.

V gene TRBV9 combines with J gene TRBJ1-2; D perhaps matches TRBD1 (5 bases). V shed 0 bases and J shed 8 bases, with 17 bases lying between them. The V gene's germline CDR1 is SGDLS and CDR2 YYNGEE. There are 15 residues in the CDR3. The CDR3 sequence is CASSVVGGGHHGYTF. CDR3 DNA: TGTGCCAGCAGCGTAGTTGGGGGAGGGCATCACGGCTACACCTTC.

The chain carries TRBV19 and TRBJ1-2; 7 positions match TRBD1. V dropped 5 bases and J dropped 4; count of bases not matched to a gene: 13. Germline lookup yields CDR1 LNHDA and CDR2 SQIVND (reference sequence). This CDR3 is built from 16 residues. The chain's CDR3 is CASSPGGTDRFYGYTF. CDR3 nucleotides: TGTGCCAGTAGTCCTGGGGGGACAGACAGATTCTATGGCTACACCTTC.

V usage is TRBV5-8 and J usage is TRBJ2-2; possible D gene TRBD1, 5 bases. The germline V gene has CDR1 SGHTS and CDR2 YDEGEE. The V end lost 2 bases, the J end lost 1 base, and 12 bases lay between the germline ends. The CDR3 is made up of 16 amino acids. The CDR3 is CASSFGSGWNTGELFF. CDR3 DNA sequence: TGTGCCAGCAGCTTCGGGTCAGGGTGGAACACCGGGGAGCTGTTTTTT.

This clone appeared once. The J gene is TRBJ1-1, the V gene TRBV7-2; the D is unclear. V was trimmed by 8 bases and J by 2 bases, leaving 15 bases between them. Germline V gene lookup returns CDR1 SGHTA and CDR2 FQGNSA. The CDR3 totals 14 residues. The CDR3, as DNA: TGTGCCAGCGCCCTAGGAGGGATTAACACTGAAGCTTTCTTT. Its translation is CASALGGINTEAFF.